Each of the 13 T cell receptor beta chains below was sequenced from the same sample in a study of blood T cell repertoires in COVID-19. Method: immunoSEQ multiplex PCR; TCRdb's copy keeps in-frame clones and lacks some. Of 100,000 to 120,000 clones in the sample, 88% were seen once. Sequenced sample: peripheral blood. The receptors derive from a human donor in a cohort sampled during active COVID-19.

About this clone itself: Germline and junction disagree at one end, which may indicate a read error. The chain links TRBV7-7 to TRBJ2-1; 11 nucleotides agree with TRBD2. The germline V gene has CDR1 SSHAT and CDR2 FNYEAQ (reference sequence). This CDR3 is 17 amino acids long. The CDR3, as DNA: TGTGCTAGCAGCTTAGCGGGAGGGCCGGGTCTCGGCAATGAGCAGTTCTTC. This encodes CASSLAGGPGLGNEQFF. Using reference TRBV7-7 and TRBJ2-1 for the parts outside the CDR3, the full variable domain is GAGVSQSPRYKVTKRGQDVTLRCDPISSHATLYWYQQALGQGPEFLTYFNYEAQPDKSGLPSDRFSAERPEGSISTLTIQRTEQRDSAMYRCASSLAGGPGLGNEQFFGPGTRLTVL.

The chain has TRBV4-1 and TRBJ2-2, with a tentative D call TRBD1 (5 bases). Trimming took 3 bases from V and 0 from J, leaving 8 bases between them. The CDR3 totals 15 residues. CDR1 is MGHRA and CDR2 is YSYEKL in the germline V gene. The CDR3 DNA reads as TGCGCCAGCAGCCAGGGGCTTTCGAACACCGGGGAGCTGTTTTTT. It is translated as CASSQGLSNTGELFF.

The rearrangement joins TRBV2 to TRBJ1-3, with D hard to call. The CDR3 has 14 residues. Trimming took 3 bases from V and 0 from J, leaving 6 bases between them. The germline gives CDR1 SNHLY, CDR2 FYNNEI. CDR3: CASSDWLSGNTIYF. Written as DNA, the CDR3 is TGTGCCAGCAGTGACTGGCTCTCTGGAAACACCATATATTTT.

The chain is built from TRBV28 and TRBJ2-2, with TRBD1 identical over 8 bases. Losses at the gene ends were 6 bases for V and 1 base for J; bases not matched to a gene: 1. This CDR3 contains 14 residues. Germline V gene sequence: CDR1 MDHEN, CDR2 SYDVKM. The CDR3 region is CASRTGGNTGELFF. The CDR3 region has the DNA TGTGCCAGCAGAACAGGGGGGAACACCGGGGAGCTGTTTTTT.

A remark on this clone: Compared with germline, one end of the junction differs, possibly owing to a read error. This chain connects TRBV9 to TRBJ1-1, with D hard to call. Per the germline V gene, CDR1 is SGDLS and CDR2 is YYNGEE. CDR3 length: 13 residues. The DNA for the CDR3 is TGTGCCAGCAGCGTAGCGCCCACTGAAGCTTGTCTCTTT. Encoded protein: CASSVAPTEACLF.

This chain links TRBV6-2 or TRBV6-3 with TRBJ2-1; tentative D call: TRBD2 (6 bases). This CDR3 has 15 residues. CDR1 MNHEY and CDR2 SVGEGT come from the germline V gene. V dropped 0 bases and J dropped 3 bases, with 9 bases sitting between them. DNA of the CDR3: TGTGCCAGCAGTTACTCGGGACTTCTCTACAATGAGCAGTTCTTC. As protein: CASSYSGLLYNEQFF.

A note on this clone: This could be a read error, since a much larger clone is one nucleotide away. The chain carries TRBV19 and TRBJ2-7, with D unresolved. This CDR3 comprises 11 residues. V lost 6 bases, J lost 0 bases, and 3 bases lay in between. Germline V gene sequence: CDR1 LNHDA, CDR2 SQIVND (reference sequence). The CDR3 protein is CASSRSYEQYF. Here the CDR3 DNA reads TGTGCCAGTAGCCGCTCCTACGAGCAGTACTTC.

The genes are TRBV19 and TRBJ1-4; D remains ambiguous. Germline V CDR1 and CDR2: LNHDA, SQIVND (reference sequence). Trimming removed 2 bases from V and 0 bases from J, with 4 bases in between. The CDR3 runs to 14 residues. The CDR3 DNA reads TGTGCCAGTAGTATATCAGCAACTAATGAAAAACTGTTTTTT. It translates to CASSISATNEKLFF.

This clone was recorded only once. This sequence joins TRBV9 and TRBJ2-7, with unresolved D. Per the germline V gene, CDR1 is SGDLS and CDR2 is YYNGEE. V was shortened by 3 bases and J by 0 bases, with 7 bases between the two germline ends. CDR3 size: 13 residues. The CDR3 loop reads CASSALSSYEQYF. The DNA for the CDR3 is TGTGCCAGCAGCGCCCTGAGCTCCTACGAGCAGTACTTC.

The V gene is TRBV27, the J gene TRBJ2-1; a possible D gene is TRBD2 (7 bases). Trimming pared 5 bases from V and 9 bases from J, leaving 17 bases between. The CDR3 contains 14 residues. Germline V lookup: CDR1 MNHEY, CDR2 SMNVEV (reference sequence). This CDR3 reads CASSPLGGGLEQFF. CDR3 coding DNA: TGTGCCAGCAGTCCCCTAGGGGGGGGACTTGAGCAGTTCTTC.

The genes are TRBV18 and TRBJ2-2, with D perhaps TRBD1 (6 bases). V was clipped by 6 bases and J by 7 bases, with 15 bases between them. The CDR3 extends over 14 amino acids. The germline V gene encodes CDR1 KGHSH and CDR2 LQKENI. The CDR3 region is CASSAGQLVGELFF. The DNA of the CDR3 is TGTGCCAGCTCGGCCGGACAGTTGGTCGGGGAGCTGTTTTTT.

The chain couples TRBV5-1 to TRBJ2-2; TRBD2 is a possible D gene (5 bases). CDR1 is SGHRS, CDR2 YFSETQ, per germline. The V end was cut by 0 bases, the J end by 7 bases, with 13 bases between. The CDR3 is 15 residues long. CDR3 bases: TGCGCCAGCAGCTTGGCGCCCGGGGTGGACGGGGAGCTGTTTTTT. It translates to CASSLAPGVDGELFF.

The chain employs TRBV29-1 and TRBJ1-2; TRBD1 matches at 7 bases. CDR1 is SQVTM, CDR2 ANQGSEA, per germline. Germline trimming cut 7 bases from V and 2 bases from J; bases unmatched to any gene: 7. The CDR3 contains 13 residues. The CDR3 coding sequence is TGCAGCGCCAGAGACAGGGACAACTATGGCTACACCTTC. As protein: CSARDRDNYGYTF.